This record concerns one T cell receptor beta chain sequence. This clonotype has only a few counts. What antigen it recognizes has not been identified. The input lacks base qualities; no much larger clone sits a single base away. The entry originates in a study of T-cell memory formation after mild COVID-19 (dated by TCRdb to the early 2020s). Study-level background: TCR sequence clusters from the two donors were largely donor specific. Longitudinal TCRalpha and TCRbeta repertoire sequencing tracked T-cell clones expanding and contracting after mild COVID-19 in two donors. Two young, previously healthy adult volunteers made up the cohort, one male and one female. Paper-wide results and their limitations: Some responding clones were detected in pre-infection memory, suggesting pre-existing cross-reactive memory T cells joined the SARS-CoV-2 response. Only two mild cases were covered by the study, and larger cohorts that include severe cases with pre-infection samples were considered necessary. Whether the second-wave clones peaking on day 37 were SARS-CoV-2 specific was not confirmed. Contracting CD4+ clones were found mainly in CM and EM memory subsets, while CD8+ clones were enriched in EMRA. Balanced CD4/CD8 phenotypes were observed for clones contracting from day 15 to 85, whereas a bias towards CD4+ was observed for a second wave of clones expanding from day 15 to 37.

PBMCs were isolated by Ficoll-Paque density gradient centrifugation. V was cut back by 0 bases and J by 18 bases, leaving a gap of 15 bases between them. Including cysteine and phenylalanine, the CDR3 has 13 amino acids. Only the CDR3 portion is preserved as DNA: 39 bases, with reading frame beginning at the first base. Via the germline V gene, CDR1 is LGHNA and CDR2 YNFKEQ. Sequencing instrument: Illumina NovaSeq 6000. cDNA libraries for TCRalpha and TCRbeta were prepared by 5'RACE using constant-segment primers, with sample barcodes and unique molecular identifiers added. RNA was extracted from every sample with Trizol reagent. Libraries were amplified in two PCR steps, with a second sample barcode and Illumina TruSeq adapters added in the second step. Sequencing of libraries was performed on an Illumina NovaSeq with 2 x 150 bp paired-end reads. The study's processing was this. Reads were demultiplexed and collapsed into UMI-guided consensus sequences with migec v1.2.7. Using mixcr v2.1.11, UMI consensuses were aligned to TRA and TRB V and J templates and then assembled into clonotypes. A clonotype was counted as expanded or contracted only when both edgeR and NoisET called the clonotype significant, with the noise models trained on biological replicates. For edgeR calls, a false discovery rate-adjusted p below 0.01 and a log2 fold-change threshold of 1 were applied. As an exploratory analysis of dynamics, max-normalized trajectories of the 1000 most abundant clonotypes were examined by PCA with hierarchical clustering. The CD4 or CD8 phenotype of responding clones was assigned using the separately sequenced CD4+ and CD8+ repertoires. TCRdb's own reprocessing of the public reads used fastp at Q25 and MiXCR and kept productive beta chains. Each record represents a unique CDR3 protein, reported with the most common genes and DNA among its rows. The V and J calls were not made by the authors but by TCRdb's processing. The table for this sample lists about 110,000 distinct CDR3 sequences; 15% to 20% of them were counted only once. The ten largest make up over 4.5% of the sample.

The sequenced sample consisted of PBMCs or a T cell subset sorted from them (not recorded which). The sequence joins TRBV4-2 to TRBJ2-6; no D gene call is confident. This receptor was identified in a man aged 18 to 29 who had mild COVID-19 (a few samples of this study predate the infection). The sample titles of this study are shuffled in the database, so cell type and time point are left out; the donor was told from shared clones. The DNA sequence reads TGTGCCAGCAGCCAAGAAGGGCCGACATCTAGGACTTTC. Translated, it gives CASSQEGPTSRTF.